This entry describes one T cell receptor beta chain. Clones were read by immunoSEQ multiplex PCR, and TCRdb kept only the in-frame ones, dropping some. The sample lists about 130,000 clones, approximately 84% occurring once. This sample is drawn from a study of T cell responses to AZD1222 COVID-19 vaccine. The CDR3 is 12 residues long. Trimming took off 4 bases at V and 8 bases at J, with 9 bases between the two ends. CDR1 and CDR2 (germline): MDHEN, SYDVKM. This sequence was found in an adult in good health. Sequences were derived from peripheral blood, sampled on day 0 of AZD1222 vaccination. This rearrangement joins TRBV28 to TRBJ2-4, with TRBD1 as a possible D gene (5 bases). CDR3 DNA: TGTGCCAGCAGTTCCTCGACAGACATTCAGTACTTC. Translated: CASSSSTDIQYF.